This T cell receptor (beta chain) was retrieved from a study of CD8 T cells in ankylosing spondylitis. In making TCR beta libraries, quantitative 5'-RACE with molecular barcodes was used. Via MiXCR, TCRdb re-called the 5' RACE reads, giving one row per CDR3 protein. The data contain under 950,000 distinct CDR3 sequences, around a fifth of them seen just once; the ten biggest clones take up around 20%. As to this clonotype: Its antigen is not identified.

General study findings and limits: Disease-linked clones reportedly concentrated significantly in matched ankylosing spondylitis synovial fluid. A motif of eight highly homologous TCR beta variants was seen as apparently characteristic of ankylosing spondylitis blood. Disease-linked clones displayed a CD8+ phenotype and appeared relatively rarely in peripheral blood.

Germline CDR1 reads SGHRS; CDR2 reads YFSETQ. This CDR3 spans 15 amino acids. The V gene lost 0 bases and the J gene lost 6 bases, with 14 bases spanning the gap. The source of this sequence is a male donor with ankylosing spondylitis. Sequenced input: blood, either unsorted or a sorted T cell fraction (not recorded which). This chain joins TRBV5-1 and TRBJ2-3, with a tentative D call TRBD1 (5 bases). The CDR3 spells CASSLEGPPRDTQYF. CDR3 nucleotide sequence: TGCGCCAGCAGCTTGGAGGGGCCTCCAAGGGATACGCAGTATTTT.